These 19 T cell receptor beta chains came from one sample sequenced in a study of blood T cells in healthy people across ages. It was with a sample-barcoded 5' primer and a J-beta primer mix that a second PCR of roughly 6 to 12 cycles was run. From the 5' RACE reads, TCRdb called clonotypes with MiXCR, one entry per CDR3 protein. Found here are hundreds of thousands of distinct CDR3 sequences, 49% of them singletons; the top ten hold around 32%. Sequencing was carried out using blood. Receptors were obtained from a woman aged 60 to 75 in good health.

CDR3 nucleotides: TGTGCCAGCAGGTCTTTAGCCAAAAACATTCAGTACTTC. Residues: CASRSLAKNIQYF. V and J are TRBV6-5 and TRBJ2-4; D unclear. This CDR3 contains 13 residues. Germline CDR1 and CDR2: MNHEY and SVGAGI. V was pared by 6 bases and J by 0 bases, with 6 bases between.

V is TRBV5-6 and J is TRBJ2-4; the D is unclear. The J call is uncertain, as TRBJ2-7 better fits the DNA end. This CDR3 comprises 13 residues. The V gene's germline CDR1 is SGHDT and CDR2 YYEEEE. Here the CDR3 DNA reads TGTGCCAGCAGCTTGGGGTGGCTCTACGAGCAGTACTTC. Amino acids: CASSLGWLYEQYF.

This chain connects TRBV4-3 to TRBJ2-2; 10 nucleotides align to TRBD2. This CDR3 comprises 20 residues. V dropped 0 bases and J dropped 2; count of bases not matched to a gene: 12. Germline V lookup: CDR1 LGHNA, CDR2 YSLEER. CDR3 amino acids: CASSQETGFVAGGNTGELFF. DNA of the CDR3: TGCGCCAGCAGCCAAGAAACGGGCTTCGTAGCGGGAGGTAACACCGGGGAGCTGTTTTTT.

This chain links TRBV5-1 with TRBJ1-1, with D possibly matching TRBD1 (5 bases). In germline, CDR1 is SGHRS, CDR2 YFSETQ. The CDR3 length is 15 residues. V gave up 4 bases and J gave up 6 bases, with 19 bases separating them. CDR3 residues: CASSQKTVLGPEAFF. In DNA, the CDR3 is TGCGCCAGCAGCCAAAAGACAGTCCTGGGCCCTGAAGCTTTCTTT.

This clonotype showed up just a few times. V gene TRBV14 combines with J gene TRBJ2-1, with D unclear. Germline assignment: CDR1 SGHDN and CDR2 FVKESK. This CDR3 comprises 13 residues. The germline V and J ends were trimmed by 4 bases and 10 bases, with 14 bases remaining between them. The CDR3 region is CASSLGRLREQFF. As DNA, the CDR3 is TGTGCCAGCAGCCTCGGCAGATTGAGGGAGCAGTTCTTC.

CDR3 in DNA: TGTGCCAGCAGCCAAGATTGGGAAACTTTCTTT. Amino acids: CASSQDWETFF. The chain combines TRBV4-2 with TRBJ1-1, with D unresolved. The V end was cut by 0 bases, the J end by 12 bases, with 8 bases between. CDR3 length: 11 residues. Germline-derived CDR1 and CDR2 are LGHNA and YNFKEQ.

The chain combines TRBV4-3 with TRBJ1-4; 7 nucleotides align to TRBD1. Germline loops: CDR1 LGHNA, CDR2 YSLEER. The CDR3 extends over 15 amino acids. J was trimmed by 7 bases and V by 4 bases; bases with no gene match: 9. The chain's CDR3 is CASSPQGGDGEKLFF. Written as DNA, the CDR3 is TGCGCCAGCAGCCCCCAGGGGGGGGACGGTGAAAAACTGTTTTTT.

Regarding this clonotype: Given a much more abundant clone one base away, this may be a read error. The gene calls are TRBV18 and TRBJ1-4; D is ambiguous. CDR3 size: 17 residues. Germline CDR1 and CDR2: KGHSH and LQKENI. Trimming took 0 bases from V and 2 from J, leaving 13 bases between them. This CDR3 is CASSPPRVHTTNEKLFF. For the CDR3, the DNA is TGTGCCAGCTCACCACCAAGGGTGCATACGACTAATGAAAAACTGTTTTTT.

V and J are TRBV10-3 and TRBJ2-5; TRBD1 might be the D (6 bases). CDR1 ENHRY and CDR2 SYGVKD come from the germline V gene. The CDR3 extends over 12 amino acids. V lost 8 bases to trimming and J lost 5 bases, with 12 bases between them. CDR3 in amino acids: CAIADSGETQYF. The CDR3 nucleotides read TGTGCCATCGCGGACAGTGGGGAGACCCAGTACTTC.

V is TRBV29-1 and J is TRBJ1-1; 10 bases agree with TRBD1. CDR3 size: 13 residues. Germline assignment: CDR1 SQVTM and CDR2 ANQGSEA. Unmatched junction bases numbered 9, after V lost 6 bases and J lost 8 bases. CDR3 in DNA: TGCAGCGTCAACCGGGACAGGGGTACCGAAGCTTTCTTT. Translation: CSVNRDRGTEAFF.

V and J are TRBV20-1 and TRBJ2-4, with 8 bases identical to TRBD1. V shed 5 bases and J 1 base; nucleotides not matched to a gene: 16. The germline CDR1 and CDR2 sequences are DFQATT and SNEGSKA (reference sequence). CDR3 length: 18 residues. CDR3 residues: CSAQAGTGVISAKNIQYF. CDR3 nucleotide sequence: TGCAGTGCTCAGGCCGGGACAGGAGTTATTTCGGCCAAAAACATTCAGTACTTC.

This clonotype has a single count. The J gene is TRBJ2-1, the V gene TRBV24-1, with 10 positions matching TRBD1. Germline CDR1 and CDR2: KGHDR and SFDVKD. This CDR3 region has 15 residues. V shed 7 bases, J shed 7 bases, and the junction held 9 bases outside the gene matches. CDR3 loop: CATRHRDRGRNEQFF. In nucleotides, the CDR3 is TGTGCCACCAGGCACCGGGACAGGGGTCGAAATGAGCAGTTCTTC.

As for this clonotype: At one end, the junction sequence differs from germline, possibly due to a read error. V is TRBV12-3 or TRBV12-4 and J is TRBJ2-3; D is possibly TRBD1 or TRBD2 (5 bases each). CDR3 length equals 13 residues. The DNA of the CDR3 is TGTGCCAGCAGCAGCCGGGGCACAGATGCGCAGTATTTT. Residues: CASSSRGTDAQYF.

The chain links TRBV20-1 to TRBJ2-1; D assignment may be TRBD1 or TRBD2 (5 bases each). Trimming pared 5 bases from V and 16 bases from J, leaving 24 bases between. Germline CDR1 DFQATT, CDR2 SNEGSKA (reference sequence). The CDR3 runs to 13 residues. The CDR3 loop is CSAERDGNTEAFF. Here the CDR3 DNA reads TGCAGTGCTGAAAGGGACGGGAACACTGAAGCTTTCTTC.

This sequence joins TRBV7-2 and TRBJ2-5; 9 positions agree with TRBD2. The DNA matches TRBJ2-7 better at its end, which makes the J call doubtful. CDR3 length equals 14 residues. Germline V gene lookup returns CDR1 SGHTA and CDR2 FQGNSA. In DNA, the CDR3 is TGTGCCAGCAGCTCGAGCGGGAGGCAGGGCGAGCAGTACTTC. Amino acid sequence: CASSSSGRQGEQYF.

CDR3 DNA: TGTGCCAGCAGCCACGAAAGCGGGGGGGGCACAGATACGCAGTATTTT. Encoded protein: CASSHESGGGTDTQYF. The rearrangement uses TRBV4-2 and TRBJ2-3; TRBD2 matches at 10 bases. The V segment lost 3 bases and the J segment 1 base; nucleotides outside the gene matches: 4. This CDR3 comprises 16 residues. CDR1 and CDR2 (germline): LGHNA, YNFKEQ.

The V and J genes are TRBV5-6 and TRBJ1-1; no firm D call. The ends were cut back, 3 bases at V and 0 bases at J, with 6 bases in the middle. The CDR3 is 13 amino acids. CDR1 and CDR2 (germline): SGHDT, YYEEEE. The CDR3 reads CASSWSLNTEAFF. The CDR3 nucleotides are TGTGCCAGCAGCTGGTCCCTGAACACTGAAGCTTTCTTT.

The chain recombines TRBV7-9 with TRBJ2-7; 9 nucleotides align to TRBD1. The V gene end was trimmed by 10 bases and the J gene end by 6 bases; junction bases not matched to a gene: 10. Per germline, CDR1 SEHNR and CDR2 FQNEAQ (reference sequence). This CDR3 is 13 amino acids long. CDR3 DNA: TGTGCCACCAACGACAGGGGGTCACGCGAGCAGTACTTC. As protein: CATNDRGSREQYF.

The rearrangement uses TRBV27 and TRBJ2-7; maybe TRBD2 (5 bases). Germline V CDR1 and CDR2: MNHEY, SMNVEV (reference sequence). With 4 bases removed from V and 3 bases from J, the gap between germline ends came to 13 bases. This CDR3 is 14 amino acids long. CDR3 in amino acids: CASSYLGEGYEQYF. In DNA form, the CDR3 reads TGTGCCAGCAGTTATCTAGGCGAGGGCTACGAGCAGTACTTC.